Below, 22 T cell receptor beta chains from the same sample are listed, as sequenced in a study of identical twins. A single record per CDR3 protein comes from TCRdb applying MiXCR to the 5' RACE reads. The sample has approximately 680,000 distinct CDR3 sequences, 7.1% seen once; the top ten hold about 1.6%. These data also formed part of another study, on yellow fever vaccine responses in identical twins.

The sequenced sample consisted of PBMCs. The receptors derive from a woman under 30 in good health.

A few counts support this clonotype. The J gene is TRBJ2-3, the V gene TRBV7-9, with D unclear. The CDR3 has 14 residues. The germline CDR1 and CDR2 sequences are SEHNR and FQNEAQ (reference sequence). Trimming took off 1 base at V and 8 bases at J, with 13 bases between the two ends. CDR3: CASSLDILLGTQYF. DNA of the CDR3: TGTGCCAGCAGCTTAGATATCCTTCTAGGTACGCAGTATTTT.

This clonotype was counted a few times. The DNA for the CDR3 is TGTGCCAGCAGCTCCAGACAGGGGGTAGGAACTGAAGCTTTCTTT. It is translated as CASSSRQGVGTEAFF. The chain recombines TRBV11-2 with TRBJ1-1, with 9 bases fitting TRBD1. Germline CDR1 is SGHAT and CDR2 is FQNNGV. Germline trimming cut 4 bases from V and 5 bases from J; bases unmatched to any gene: 8. The CDR3 runs to 15 residues.

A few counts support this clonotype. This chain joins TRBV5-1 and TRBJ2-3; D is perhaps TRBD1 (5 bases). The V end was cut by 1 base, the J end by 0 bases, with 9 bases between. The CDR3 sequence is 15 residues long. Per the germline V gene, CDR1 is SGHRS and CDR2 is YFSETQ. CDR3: CASSLSGASTDTQYF. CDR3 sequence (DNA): TGCGCCAGCAGCTTGAGTGGGGCAAGCACAGATACGCAGTATTTT.

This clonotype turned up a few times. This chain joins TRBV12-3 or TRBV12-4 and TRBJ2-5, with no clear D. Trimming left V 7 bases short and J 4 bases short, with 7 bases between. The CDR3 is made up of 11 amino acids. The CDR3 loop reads CASKQGETQYF. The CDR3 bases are TGTGCCAGCAAACAAGGAGAGACCCAGTACTTC.

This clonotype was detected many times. CDR3 amino acids: CASSQAGGPVEQFF. The CDR3 coding sequence is TGCGCCAGCAGCCAAGCCGGGGGGCCCGTTGAGCAGTTCTTC. V gene TRBV4-1 combines with J gene TRBJ2-1, with D possibly being TRBD2 (7 bases). The germline V and J ends were trimmed by 1 base and 9 bases, with 13 bases remaining between them. This CDR3 has 14 residues. Germline lookup yields CDR1 MGHRA and CDR2 YSYEKL.

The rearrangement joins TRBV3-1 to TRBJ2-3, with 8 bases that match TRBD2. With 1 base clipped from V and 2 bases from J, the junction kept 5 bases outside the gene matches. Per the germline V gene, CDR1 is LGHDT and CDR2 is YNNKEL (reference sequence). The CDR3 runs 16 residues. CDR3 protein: CASSQARGEPTDTQYF. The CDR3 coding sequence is TGTGCCAGCAGCCAAGCGCGGGGGGAGCCCACAGATACGCAGTATTTT.

The chain's CDR3 is CSVVLVAGATDTQYF. Here the CDR3 DNA reads TGCAGCGTTGTCCTAGTAGCGGGGGCCACAGATACGCAGTATTTT. V and J are TRBV29-1 and TRBJ2-3, with 9 bases fitting TRBD2. The CDR3 runs to 15 residues. V gave up 4 bases and J gave up 2 bases; unmatched junction bases: 7. Germline-derived CDR1 and CDR2 are SQVTM and ANQGSEA.

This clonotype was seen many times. CDR3 sequence (DNA): TGCGCCAGCAGCTTGGTATCCGGGAATAATGAAGCTTTCTTT. It encodes CASSLVSGNNEAFF. The chain uses TRBV5-1 and TRBJ1-1; D is unresolved. The V end lost 0 bases, the J end lost 7 bases, and 13 bases lay between the germline ends. Germline CDR1 reads SGHRS; CDR2 reads YFSETQ. The CDR3 covers 14 residues.

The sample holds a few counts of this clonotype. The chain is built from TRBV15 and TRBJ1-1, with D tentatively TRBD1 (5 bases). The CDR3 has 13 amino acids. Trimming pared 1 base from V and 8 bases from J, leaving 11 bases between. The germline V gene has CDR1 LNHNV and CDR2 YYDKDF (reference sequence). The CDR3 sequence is CATSRVPGTEAFF. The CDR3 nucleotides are TGTGCCACCAGCAGAGTCCCAGGGACCGAAGCTTTCTTT.

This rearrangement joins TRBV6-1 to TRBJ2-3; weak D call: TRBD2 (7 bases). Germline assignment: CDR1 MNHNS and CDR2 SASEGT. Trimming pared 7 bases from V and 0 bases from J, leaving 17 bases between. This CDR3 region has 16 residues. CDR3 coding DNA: TGTGCCAGCACCCGAACCAGCGGGACAAGCACAGATACGCAGTATTTT. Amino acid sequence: CASTRTSGTSTDTQYF.

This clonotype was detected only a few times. CDR3 nucleotide sequence: TGTGCCACCAGTGACCCTTGGCGGGAGGGCCCAGATACGCAGTATTTT. Protein sequence: CATSDPWREGPDTQYF. The chain has TRBV24-1 and TRBJ2-3; TRBD2 matches 9 bases. Germline CDR1 and CDR2: KGHDR and SFDVKD. V lost 4 bases, J lost 4 bases, and 8 bases stayed unmatched. The CDR3 contains 16 residues.

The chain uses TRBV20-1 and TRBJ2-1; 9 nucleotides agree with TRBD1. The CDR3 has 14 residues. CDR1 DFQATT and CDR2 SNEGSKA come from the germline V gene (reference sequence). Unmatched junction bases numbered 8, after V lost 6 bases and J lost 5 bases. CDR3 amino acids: CSAEAGTGHNEQFF. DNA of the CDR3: TGCAGTGCCGAGGCGGGGACAGGGCACAATGAGCAGTTCTTC.

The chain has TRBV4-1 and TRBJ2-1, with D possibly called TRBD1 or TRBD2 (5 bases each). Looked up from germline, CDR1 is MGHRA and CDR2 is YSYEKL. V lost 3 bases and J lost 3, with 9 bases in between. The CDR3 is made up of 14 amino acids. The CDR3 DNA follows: TGCGCCAGCAGCCATCCGGGGCGCTACAATGAGCAGTTCTTC. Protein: CASSHPGRYNEQFF.

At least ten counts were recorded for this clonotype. In DNA, the CDR3 is TGTGCCAGCAGCCGGGGAGACAGCTCCTACAATGAGCAGTTCTTC. Translation: CASSRGDSSYNEQFF. V gene TRBV7-9 combines with J gene TRBJ2-1; tentatively, D is TRBD1 or TRBD2 (5 bases each). CDR1 and CDR2 (germline): SEHNR, FQNEAQ (reference sequence). This CDR3 is built from 15 residues. Trimming took off 5 bases at V and 0 bases at J, with 11 bases between the two ends.

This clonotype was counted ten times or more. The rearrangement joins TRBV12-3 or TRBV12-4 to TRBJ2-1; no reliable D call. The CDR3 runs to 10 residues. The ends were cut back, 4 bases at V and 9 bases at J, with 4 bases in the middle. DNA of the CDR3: TGTGCCAGCAGTTCTATTGAGCAGTTCTTC. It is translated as CASSSIEQFF.

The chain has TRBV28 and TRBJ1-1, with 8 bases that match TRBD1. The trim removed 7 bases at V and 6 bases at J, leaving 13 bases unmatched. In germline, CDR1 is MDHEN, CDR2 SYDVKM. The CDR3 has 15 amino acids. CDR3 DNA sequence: TGTGCCAGCATGAGTGGACAGGGAGCCGGGGCTGAAGCTTTCTTT. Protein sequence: CASMSGQGAGAEAFF.

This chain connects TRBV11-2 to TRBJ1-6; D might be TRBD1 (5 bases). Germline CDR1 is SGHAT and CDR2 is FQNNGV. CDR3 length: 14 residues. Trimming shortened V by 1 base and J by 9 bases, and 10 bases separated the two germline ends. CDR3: CASSLAPRGSPLHF. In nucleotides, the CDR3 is TGTGCCAGCAGCTTAGCTCCAAGGGGTTCACCCCTCCACTTT.

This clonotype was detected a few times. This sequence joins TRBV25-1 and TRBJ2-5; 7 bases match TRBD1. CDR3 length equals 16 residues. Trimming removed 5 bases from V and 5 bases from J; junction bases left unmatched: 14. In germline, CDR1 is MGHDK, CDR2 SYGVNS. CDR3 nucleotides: TGTGCCAGCAGTCCCGGGACAGTAGCTTCTTTTGAGACCCAGTACTTC. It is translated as CASSPGTVASFETQYF.

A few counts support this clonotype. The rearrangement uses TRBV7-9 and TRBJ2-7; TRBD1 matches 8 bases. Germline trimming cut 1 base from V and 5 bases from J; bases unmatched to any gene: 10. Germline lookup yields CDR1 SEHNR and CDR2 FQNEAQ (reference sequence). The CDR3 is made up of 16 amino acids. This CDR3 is CASSLGRLGQVNEQYV. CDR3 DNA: TGTGCCAGCAGCTTAGGGAGGCTGGGACAGGTAAACGAGCAGTACGTC.

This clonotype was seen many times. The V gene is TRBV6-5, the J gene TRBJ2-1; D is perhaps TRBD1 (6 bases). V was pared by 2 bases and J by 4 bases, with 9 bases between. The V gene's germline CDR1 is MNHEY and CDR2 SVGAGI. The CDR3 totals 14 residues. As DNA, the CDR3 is TGTGCCAGCAGTTACCGAGACAGGTACAATGAGCAGTTCTTC. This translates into CASSYRDRYNEQFF.

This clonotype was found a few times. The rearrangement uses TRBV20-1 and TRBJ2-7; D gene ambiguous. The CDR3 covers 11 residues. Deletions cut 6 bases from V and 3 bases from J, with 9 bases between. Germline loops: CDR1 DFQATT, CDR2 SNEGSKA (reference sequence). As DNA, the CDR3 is TGCAGTGCCAAGGGTGGCTACGAGCAGTACTTC. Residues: CSAKGGYEQYF.

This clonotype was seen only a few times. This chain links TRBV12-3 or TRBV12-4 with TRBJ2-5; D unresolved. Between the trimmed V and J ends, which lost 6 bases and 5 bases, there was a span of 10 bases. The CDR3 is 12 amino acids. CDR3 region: CASSITRETQYF. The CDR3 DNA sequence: TGTGCCAGCAGCATCACACGGGAGACCCAGTACTTC.